This TCR beta chain is from a study of cytomegalovirus exposure and HLA in healthy donors. About the research overall: Researchers found that approximately 85% of about 400 genotyped donors fell within the Caucasian-associated ancestry cluster. Study-wide points: TCR beta chain V- and J-gene trimming was linked, in a later analysis, to a missense variant in DCLRE1C. Among the most significant clusters, several appeared linked to common viral pathogens in a later analysis.

Primers included in the PCR were 60 Vbeta and 13 Jbeta primers. TCRdb's copy holds only in-frame clones and misses some; the assay was immunoSEQ multiplex PCR. The repertoire has 150,000 or so clones, roughly 10% of them found once; the top ten carry 1.5% to 2%. With respect to this clone: Antigen: not known.

The sample comprised PBMCs. This TCR was sampled from a man in his forties or fifties in good health and CMV-seronegative.

CDR3 protein: CASTQTGTGGSPLHF. The CDR3 coding sequence is TGTGCCAGCACCCAGACCGGGACAGGTGGTTCACCCCTCCACTTT. The rearrangement uses TRBV25-1 and TRBJ1-6; 8 bases fit TRBD1. J was trimmed by 9 bases and V by 7 bases; bases with no gene match: 11. Germline CDR1 MGHDK, CDR2 SYGVNS. This CDR3 is built from 15 residues.